This T cell receptor (beta chain) was identified in a study of vaccination and CD4 T cells after COVID-19. Broader study findings: From 21 to 38, the median of SARS-CoV-2-reactive clonotypes rose without reaching significance.

Cultured CD4+ T-cell DNA underwent Oncomine TCR Beta short-read sequencing. TCRdb reprocessed the PCR reads with MiXCR, giving one entry per CDR3 protein. The sample has under 25,000 distinct CDR3 sequences, under 30% seen once. The CDR3 is 15 residues long. The V segment lost 6 bases and the J segment 5 bases; nucleotides outside the gene matches: 11. Germline V gene sequence: CDR1 MNHNS, CDR2 SASEGT. In regard to this clonotype: No antigen is known for it.

As to treatment: 10-day PBMC culture with coronavirus spike peptide pools or control peptides (ViraFEST assay). This receptor was identified in a human donor with COVID-19. The chain uses TRBV6-1 and TRBJ2-3, with 7 bases aligning to TRBD2. The sequencing sample was made of cultured CD4+ T cells from blood. The CDR3 reads CASSHGAGREDTQYF. The CDR3 DNA is TGTGCCAGCAGCCACGGAGCGGGGCGGGAAGATACGCAGTATTTT.